The source of this T cell receptor beta chain is a study of T-cell memory formation after mild COVID-19. Overall study results and limits: Clones shrinking between day 15 and 85 showed a balanced CD4/CD8 split, and those that grew later tilted toward CD4+.

TCRdb re-called the 5' RACE reads through MiXCR, storing one row per CDR3 protein. This table has approximately 430,000 distinct CDR3 sequences, around a quarter appearing once. Remarks on this clonotype: Its antigen is currently unknown.

V shed 0 bases and J 1 base; nucleotides not matched to a gene: 11. Germline V gene sequence: CDR1 SGHRS, CDR2 YFSETQ. The CDR3 covers 19 residues. Sample: PBMCs or a T cell subset sorted from them (not recorded which). This TCR came from an adult woman who had mild COVID-19 (a few samples of this study predate the infection). Cell type and time point are not known. The chain uses TRBV5-1 and TRBJ2-7; the match to TRBD2 covers 12 bases. Here the CDR3 DNA reads TGCGCCAGCAGCTTGGCGACGGGGATGACTAGCGGGGGATCCTACGAGCAGTACTTC. It yields the protein CASSLATGMTSGGSYEQYF.